This record concerns one T cell receptor beta chain sequence. The data were taken from a study of blood T cell repertoires in COVID-19. Study-wide context: Acute-phase and convalescent COVID-19 samples originated in the United States, Italy and Spain. PBMCs, B-cell-depleted T cells, or T cells were the source of the cDNA or gDNA that made up the material.

As handled by the study authors: Scientists estimated how many nucleated cells there were by amplifying reference gene primers. Profiled with immunoSEQ multiplex PCR; TCRdb holds only in-frame clones, not every one. V and J calls and clone size are copied from that table; D and trimming were computed from the DNA. The sample includes roughly 120,000 clones, more than 70% seen only once; the top ten take 1.9%. The material sequenced was peripheral blood. This TCR was sampled from a man in his 70s with acute or convalescent COVID-19.

The CDR3 bases are TGTGCCAGCAGCGCCGGGTTGTTACAAAGCACAGATACGCAGTATTTT. Translation: CASSAGLLQSTDTQYF. The chain carries TRBV13 and TRBJ2-3; the D is unclear. Trimming left V 5 bases short and J 0 bases short, with 15 bases between. CDR1 PRHDT and CDR2 FYEKMQ come from the germline V gene (reference sequence). CDR3 length: 16 residues. Complete variable domain (other parts from reference TRBV13 and TRBJ2-3): AAGVIQSPRHLIKEKRETATLKCYPIPRHDTVYWYQQGPGQDPQFLISFYEKMQSDKGSIPDRFSAQQFSDYHSELNMSSLELGDSALYFCASSAGLLQSTDTQYFGPGTRLTVL.